One sample yielded the 17 T cell receptor beta chains listed below, sequenced in a study of T cell responses to AZD1222 COVID-19 vaccine. Sequenced by immunoSEQ multiplex PCR; TCRdb stores in-frame clones only, minus some. The sample lists some 180,000 clones; 70% to 90% were seen once. The sequencing used peripheral blood, collected 28 days after the second AZD1222 dose. These receptors originate from an adult who received the AZD1222 COVID-19 vaccine.

This clone came up a few times. The genes are TRBV19 and TRBJ1-2, with a possible D match to TRBD1 (5 bases). Trimming cost V 5 bases and J 4 bases, with 11 bases left between them. The germline gives CDR1 LNHDA, CDR2 SQIVND (reference sequence). The CDR3 contains 13 residues. Here the CDR3 reads CASSAGRIYGYTF. The CDR3 DNA sequence: TGTGCCAGTAGTGCGGGACGGATCTATGGCTACACCTTC.

This rearrangement joins TRBV11-2 to TRBJ1-1; possible D gene TRBD1, 6 bases. There are 13 residues in the CDR3. Trimming removed 8 bases at V and 0 bases at J, with 10 bases between. Germline V CDR1 and CDR2: SGHAT, FQNNGV. This CDR3 is CASRGAMNTEAFF. The CDR3 coding sequence is TGTGCCAGCCGGGGGGCAATGAACACTGAAGCTTTCTTT. The full variable domain, with the rest looked up from reference TRBV11-2 and TRBJ1-1, is EAGVAQSPRYKIIEKRQSVAFWCNPISGHATLYWYQQILGQGPKLLIQFQNNGVVDDSQLPKDRFSAERLKGVDSTLKIQPAKLEDSAVYLCASRGAMNTEAFFGQGTRLTVV.

The V call is TRBV3-1 (or the pseudogene TRBV3-2), the J call TRBJ1-5; D may be TRBD1 (5 bases). The V and J ends lost 0 bases and 2 bases respectively, with 20 bases between them. Germline assignment: CDR1 LGHDT and CDR2 YNNKEL (reference sequence). This CDR3 has 19 amino acids. DNA for the CDR3: TGTGCCAGCAGCCAAGAGGCGAGGGTGGACACGACCCGCAATCAGCCCCAGCATTTT. Encoded protein: CASSQEARVDTTRNQPQHF.

Written as DNA, the CDR3 is TGTGCCAGCAGTCCCCCGGGACGGCAGAGCTCCTACAATGAGCAGTTCTTC. Translated, it gives CASSPPGRQSSYNEQFF. The V and J genes are TRBV27 and TRBJ2-1; D may be TRBD1 or TRBD2 (5 bases each). V lost 5 bases and J lost 0, with 17 bases in between. The CDR3 is 17 residues long. In germline, CDR1 is MNHEY, CDR2 SMNVEV (reference sequence).

V gene TRBV6-6 combines with J gene TRBJ2-2; 11 nucleotides line up with TRBD2. Trimming at V came to 5 bases and at J to 2 bases, leaving 7 bases not matched to a gene. CDR1 and CDR2 from the germline V gene are MNHNY and SVGAGI (reference sequence). The CDR3 consists of 17 residues. CDR3 in DNA: TGTGCCAGCAGTCGCGGGGGACTAGCGGTCAACACCGGGGAGCTGTTTTTT. It specifies CASSRGGLAVNTGELFF.

In its sample, this clone was seen once. The V gene is TRBV5-1, the J gene TRBJ1-2; 9 bases fit TRBD1. The V gene end was trimmed by 6 bases and the J gene end by 5 bases; junction bases not matched to a gene: 14. The germline CDR1 and CDR2 sequences are SGHRS and YFSETQ. CDR3 size: 16 residues. CDR3 in DNA: TGCGCCAGCACGGGACAGGGTACGAGGGGGAATTATGGCTACACCTTC. Translated, it gives CASTGQGTRGNYGYTF.

The chain carries TRBV19 and TRBJ1-5; TRBD1 is a possible D gene (5 bases). This CDR3 region has 20 residues. Germline values: CDR1 LNHDA, CDR2 SQIVND (reference sequence). Between the trimmed V and J ends, which lost 5 bases and 2 bases, there was a span of 28 bases. CDR3 residues: CASSLPAGTNFISGNQPQHF. As DNA, the CDR3 is TGTGCCAGTAGTTTACCGGCAGGGACTAATTTTATATCGGGCAATCAGCCCCAGCATTTT.

The chain carries TRBV11-3 and TRBJ2-1, with TRBD2 matching over 7 bases. Germline loops: CDR1 SGHNT, CDR2 YENEEA. Trimming removed 6 bases from V and 8 bases from J; junction bases left unmatched: 13. This CDR3 has 15 amino acids. CDR3: CASSFSSGASYEQFF. The CDR3 nucleotides are TGTGCCAGCAGTTTCTCGAGCGGGGCCAGCTATGAGCAGTTCTTC.

Written as DNA, the CDR3 is TGTGCCTGGACCACAGGGTATAATTCACCCCTCCACTTT. As protein: CAWTTGYNSPLHF. The rearrangement links TRBV30 to TRBJ1-6; a weak D match, TRBD1 (6 bases). The CDR3 has 13 residues. CDR1 is GTSNPN, CDR2 SVGIG, per germline (reference sequence). V shed 4 bases and J shed 4 bases, with 8 bases lying between them. The variable domain in full, with the rest retrieved from reference TRBV30 and TRBJ1-6, is SQTIHQWPATLVQPVGSPLSLECTVEGTSNPNLYWYRQAAGRGLQLLFYSVGIGQISSEVPQNLSASRPQDRQFILSSKKLLLSDSGFYLCAWTTGYNSPLHFGNGTRLTVT.

For the CDR3, the DNA is TGTGCCAGCAGCCAAGACGACGGTTCCCTCTATGGCTACACCTTC. Encoded protein: CASSQDDGSLYGYTF. The chain combines TRBV7-9 with TRBJ1-2; D gene unclear. The CDR3 runs to 15 residues. V lost 5 bases to trimming and J lost 4 bases, with 17 bases between them. Germline CDR1 SEHNR, CDR2 FQNEAQ (reference sequence).

V is TRBV19 and J is TRBJ2-7, with D perhaps given as TRBD1 or TRBD2 (5 bases each). Germline assignment: CDR1 LNHDA and CDR2 SQIVND (reference sequence). V was cut by 7 bases and J by 1 base, with 14 bases left in between. This CDR3 has 14 residues. In DNA, the CDR3 is TGTGCCAGTACCGAGGGGAGAGGGTCCTACGAGCAGTACTTC. This translates into CASTEGRGSYEQYF.

The J gene is TRBJ2-7, the V gene TRBV18; D is undetermined. The V gene's germline CDR1 is KGHSH and CDR2 LQKENI. V dropped 3 bases and J dropped 1 base, with 7 bases sitting between them. The CDR3 totals 13 residues. Written as DNA, the CDR3 is TGTGCCAGCTCACCGTGGGGATCCTACGAGCAGTACTTC. Translated, it gives CASSPWGSYEQYF.

The genes are TRBV10-3 and TRBJ1-2; D possibly corresponds to TRBD1 (6 bases). The CDR3 covers 15 residues. V shed 4 bases and J shed 6 bases, with 18 bases lying between them. Germline values: CDR1 ENHRY, CDR2 SYGVKD. CDR3 coding DNA: TGTGCCATCAGTGTCGGCAGGGGCGACGTGAATGGCTACACCTTC. This sequence encodes CAISVGRGDVNGYTF.

The V and J genes are TRBV9 and TRBJ2-7; TRBD1 aligns across 7 bases. Germline CDR1 SGDLS, CDR2 YYNGEE. This CDR3 contains 15 residues. V was pared by 0 bases and J by 4 bases, with 7 bases of the junction left unmatched. The CDR3 protein is CASSVESGGIYEQYF. The CDR3 bases are TGTGCCAGCAGCGTAGAGTCAGGGGGTATATACGAGCAGTACTTC.

This clone was recorded once. This rearrangement joins TRBV10-3 to TRBJ2-2; 10 bases agree with TRBD2. CDR3 length: 15 amino acids. V dropped 10 bases and J dropped 0; count of bases not matched to a gene: 5. From germline, CDR1 is ENHRY and CDR2 SYGVKD. The CDR3 reads CATVAGGPNTGELFF. In nucleotides, the CDR3 is TGTGCCACCGTAGCGGGGGGCCCGAACACCGGGGAGCTGTTTTTT.

The rearrangement uses TRBV7-9 and TRBJ2-3; a weak D match, TRBD2 (5 bases). The CDR3 runs to 15 residues. Deletions cut 2 bases from V and 0 bases from J, with 9 bases between. Germline CDR1 and CDR2: SEHNR and FQNEAQ (reference sequence). The CDR3 sequence is CASSLSSGSTDTQYF. The CDR3 bases are TGTGCCAGCAGCTTATCCTCGGGGAGCACAGATACGCAGTATTTT.

The chain combines TRBV11-2 with TRBJ1-1, with D uncertain. CDR1 SGHAT and CDR2 FQNNGV come from the germline V gene. The ends were cut back, 5 bases at V and 0 bases at J, with 13 bases in the middle. The CDR3 covers 15 residues. CDR3 region: CASSPTPPLNTEAFF. The CDR3 DNA reads TGTGCCAGCAGCCCGACGCCACCGCTGAACACTGAAGCTTTCTTT.